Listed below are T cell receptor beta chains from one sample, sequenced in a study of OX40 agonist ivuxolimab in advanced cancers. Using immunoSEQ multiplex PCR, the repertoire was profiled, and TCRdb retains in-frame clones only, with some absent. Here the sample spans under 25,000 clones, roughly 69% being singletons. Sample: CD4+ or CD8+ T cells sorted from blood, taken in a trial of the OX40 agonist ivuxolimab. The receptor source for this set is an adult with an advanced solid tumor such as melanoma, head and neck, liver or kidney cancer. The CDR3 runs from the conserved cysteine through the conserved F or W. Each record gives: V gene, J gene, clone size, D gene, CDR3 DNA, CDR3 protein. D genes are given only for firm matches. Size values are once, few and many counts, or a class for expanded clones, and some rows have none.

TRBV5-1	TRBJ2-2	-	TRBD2	TGCGCCAGCAGCTCCGGGACATTCATCGGCGGGAGGGCCGTCGGGGAGCTGTTTTTT	CASSSGTFIGGRAVGELFF
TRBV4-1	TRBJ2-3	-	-	TGCGCCAGCAGCCAAGATCCTTGGGAGAGAGGGGCAGATACGCAGTATTTT	CASSQDPWERGADTQYF
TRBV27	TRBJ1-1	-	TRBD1	TGTGCCAGCAGGGCAGGGGGCTGGACTGAAGCTTTCTTT	CASRAGGWTEAFF
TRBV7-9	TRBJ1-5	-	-	TGTGCCAGCAGCTTAGCGCGTCAGCCCCAGCATTTT	CASSLARQPQHF
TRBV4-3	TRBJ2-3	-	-	TGCGCCAGCAGCCAAGAAGGGCCAGGGATCGTTTCAGATACGCAGTATTTT	CASSQEGPGIVSDTQYF
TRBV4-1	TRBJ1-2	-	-	TGCGCCAGCAGCCTATCGGTCCCGAGCGGCTACACCTTC	CASSLSVPSGYTF
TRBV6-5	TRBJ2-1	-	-	TGTGCCAGCAGTTATCCCGATGAGCAGTTCTTC	CASSYPDEQFF
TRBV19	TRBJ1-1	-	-	TGTGCCAGTAGTATTTCAGGGAACACTGAAGCTTTCTTT	CASSISGNTEAFF
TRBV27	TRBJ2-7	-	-	TGTGCCAGCAGTTTTGGGGGGGCCGAGCAGTACTTC	CASSFGGAEQYF
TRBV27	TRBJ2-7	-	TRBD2	TGTGCCAGCAGTTGGACTAGCGGGACCTACGAGCAGTACTTC	CASSWTSGTYEQYF
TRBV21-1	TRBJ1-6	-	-	TGTGCCAGCAGCAAACGGATCCCCCTCCACTTT	CASSKRIPLHF
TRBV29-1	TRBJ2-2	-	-	TGCAGCGTCCACCCGGGACCGCCAAACACCGGGGAGCTGTTTTTT	CSVHPGPPNTGELFF
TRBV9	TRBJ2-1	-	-	TGTGCCAGCAGCGTAGAGCGGAACAATGAGCAGTTCTTC	CASSVERNNEQFF
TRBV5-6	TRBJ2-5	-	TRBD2	TGTGCCAGCAGCTCATGGGAGCGGGGGGTGGAGACCCAGTACTTC	CASSSWERGVETQYF
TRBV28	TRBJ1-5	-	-	TGTGCCAGCCAATACAGGGGCAATCAGCCCCAGCATTTT	CASQYRGNQPQHF
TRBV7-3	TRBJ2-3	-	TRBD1	TGTGCCAGCAGATATGGGACAGTTAGCACAGATACGCAGTATTTT	CASRYGTVSTDTQYF
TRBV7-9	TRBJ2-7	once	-	TGTGCCAGCAGCCCCACAGCAGCCTACGAGCAGTACTTC	CASSPTAAYEQYF
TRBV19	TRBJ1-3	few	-	TGTGCCAGTAAAGGCTCTGGAAACACCATATATTTT	CASKGSGNTIYF
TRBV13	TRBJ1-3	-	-	TGTGCCAGCAGCTTTAGGGGGGAATCTGGAAACACCATATATTTT	CASSFRGESGNTIYF
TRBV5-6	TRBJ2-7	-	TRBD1	TGTGCCAGCAGCTTAAACGACAGGGCCTACGAGCAGTACTTC	CASSLNDRAYEQYF
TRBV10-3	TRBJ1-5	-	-	TGTGCCATCAGTGGACGCAATCAGCCCCAGCATTTT	CAISGRNQPQHF
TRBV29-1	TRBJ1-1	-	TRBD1	TGCAGCGTCCAGACAGGGGGGACTGAAGCTTTCTTT	CSVQTGGTEAFF
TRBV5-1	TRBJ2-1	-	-	TGCGCCAGCAGCTTGGAGGCAGGGTCCTACAATGAGCAGTTCTTC	CASSLEAGSYNEQFF
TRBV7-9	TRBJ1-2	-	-	TGTGCCAGCAGCTTAGCTCTACAGGGTCCCTCGGATGGCTACACCTTC	CASSLALQGPSDGYTF
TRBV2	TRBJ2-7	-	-	TGTGCCAGCCCCGATGGCTACGAGCAGTACTTC	CASPDGYEQYF
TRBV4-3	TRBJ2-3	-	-	TGCGCCAGCAGCCAAGGTGCGGACCTTAGCACAGATACGCAGTATTTT	CASSQGADLSTDTQYF
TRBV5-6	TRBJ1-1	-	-	TGTGCCAGCAGCTTGGGTGGACAGTGGATTAACACTGAAGCTTTCTTT	CASSLGGQWINTEAFF
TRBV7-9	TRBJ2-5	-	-	TGTGCCAGCAGCTTAGGTCTGAGGCTCCAAGAGACCCAGTACTTC	CASSLGLRLQETQYF
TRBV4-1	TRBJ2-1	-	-	TGCGCCAGCAGCCCGGTTGCGACTGAGCAGTTCTTC	CASSPVATEQFF
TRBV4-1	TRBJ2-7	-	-	TGCGCCAGCAGCCAAGAAGCGGAATCAACCTACGAGCAGTACTTC	CASSQEAESTYEQYF
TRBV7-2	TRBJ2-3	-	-	TGTGCCAGCAGCTTAGGAACAGATACGCAGTATTTT	CASSLGTDTQYF
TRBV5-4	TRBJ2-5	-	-	TGTGCCAGCAGCTTGAACAGCGAAGAGACCCAGTACTTC	CASSLNSEETQYF
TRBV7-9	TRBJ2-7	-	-	TGTGCCAGCAGCTTGCTAGGACCCTACGAGCAGTACTTC	CASSLLGPYEQYF
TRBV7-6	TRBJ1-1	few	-	TGTGCCAGCAGCACCCCGGGACTCGGGAACACTGAAGCTTTCTTT	CASSTPGLGNTEAFF
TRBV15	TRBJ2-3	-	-	TGTGCCACCAGCAGGACCCCTTCGAGCACAGATACGCAGTATTTT	CATSRTPSSTDTQYF
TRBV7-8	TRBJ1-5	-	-	TGTGCCAGCAGCTTAGTCGGGGATCAGCCCCAGCATTTT	CASSLVGDQPQHF
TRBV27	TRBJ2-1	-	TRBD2	TGTGCCAGCAGTTCCTTTGGACTAGCGGGAGCCAATGAGCAGTTCTTC	CASSSFGLAGANEQFF
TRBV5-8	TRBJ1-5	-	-	TGTGCCAGCAGTTCCATCTGGGGGAGGAGTCAGCCCCAGCATTTT	CASSSIWGRSQPQHF
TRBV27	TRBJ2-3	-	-	TGTGCCAGCAGTGCGGACAACACAGATACGCAGTATTTT	CASSADNTDTQYF
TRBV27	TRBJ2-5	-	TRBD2	TGTGCCAGCAGTGGTGGACTAGCGGGGGGCCCAGAGGAAGAGACCCAGTACTTC	CASSGGLAGGPEEETQYF
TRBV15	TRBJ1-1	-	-	TGTGCCACCAGCAGTGACAGGTGGGCCCGTGAAGCTTTCTTT	CATSSDRWAREAFF
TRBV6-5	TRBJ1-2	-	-	TGTGCCAGCAGTCTCATCGCAGGGGACTATGGCTACACCTTC	CASSLIAGDYGYTF
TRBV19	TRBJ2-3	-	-	TGTGCCAGTAGTAAGGAACGGGGCCGCACAGATACGCAGTATTTT	CASSKERGRTDTQYF
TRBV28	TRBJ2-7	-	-	TGTGCCAGCAGACCCGCCCCGGACGAGCAGTACTTC	CASRPAPDEQYF
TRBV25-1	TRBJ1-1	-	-	TGTGCCAGCAGTGAGAACACTGAAGCTTTCTTT	CASSENTEAFF